The 21 T cell receptor beta chains listed next were all sequenced from one sample in a study of blood T cell repertoires in COVID-19. The protocol was immunoSEQ multiplex PCR, while the TCRdb copy is restricted to in-frame clones and leaves out a portion. The sample shows 150,000 to 200,000 clones, 81% of them seen only once. The sequenced sample consisted of peripheral blood. Source of these receptors: a man aged 55 to 70 with active or convalescent COVID-19.

The genes are TRBV6-2 or TRBV6-3 and TRBJ2-7, with 7 bases lining up with TRBD2. J lost 7 bases, V lost 4 bases, and 10 bases had no gene match. The CDR3 sequence is 14 residues long. The germline V gene encodes CDR1 MNHEY and CDR2 SVGEGT. The CDR3 spells CASSFLAGAGEQYF. CDR3 DNA sequence: TGTGCCAGCAGTTTTTTGGCGGGAGCTGGTGAGCAGTACTTC.

The chain couples TRBV28 to TRBJ1-1; TRBD1 is a possible D gene (5 bases). CDR1 is MDHEN and CDR2 is SYDVKM in the germline V gene. The CDR3 covers 14 residues. Trimming pared 5 bases from V and 5 bases from J, leaving 15 bases between. The CDR3 DNA reads as TGTGCCAGCAGTCCACCGGGGCGGGAGACTGAAGCTTTCTTT. Translation gives CASSPPGRETEAFF.

The chain uses TRBV3-1 (or the pseudogene TRBV3-2) and TRBJ1-1; D is perhaps TRBD1 (6 bases). Germline V gene data show CDR1 as LGHDT and CDR2 as YNNKEL (reference sequence). The CDR3 runs to 14 residues. The V and J ends lost 3 bases and 8 bases respectively, with 16 bases between them. The CDR3 loop reads CASSHNRVFKEAFF. The CDR3 DNA follows: TGTGCCAGCAGCCACAACAGGGTATTCAAGGAAGCTTTCTTT.

The chain couples TRBV7-8 to TRBJ1-6, with no clear D. The germline CDR1 and CDR2 sequences are SGHVS and FQNEAQ. V lost 1 base, J lost 9 bases, and 10 bases lay in between. This CDR3 is built from 14 residues. The CDR3 bases are TGTGCCAGCAGCTTAGGTGGCGAGGGTTCACCCCTCCACTTT. Protein product: CASSLGGEGSPLHF. The full variable domain, with the rest looked up from reference TRBV7-8 and TRBJ1-6, is GAGVSQSPRYKVAKRGQDVALRCDPISGHVSLFWYQQALGQGPEFLTYFQNEAQLDKSGLPSDRFFAERPEGSVSTLKIQRTQQEDSAVYLCASSLGGEGSPLHFGNGTRLTVT.

The V call is TRBV18, the J call TRBJ2-3; D may be TRBD2 (5 bases). The CDR3 length is 16 residues. The germline gives CDR1 KGHSH, CDR2 LQKENI. V was trimmed by 2 bases and J by 4 bases, leaving 16 bases between them. In DNA form, the CDR3 reads TGTGCCAGCTCACCATATCAGGAGGCCAACGCAGATACGCAGTATTTT. Translating gives CASSPYQEANADTQYF. Together with reference TRBV18 and TRBJ2-3, the CDR3 gives the full variable domain: NAGVMQNPRHLVRRRGQEARLRCSPMKGHSHVYWYRQLPEEGLKFMVYLQKENIIDESGMPKERFSAEFPKEGPSILRIQQVVRGDSAAYFCASSPYQEANADTQYFGPGTRLTVL.

The CDR3 sequence is CASSPPGFSTDTQYF. As DNA, the CDR3 is TGTGCCAGTAGTCCCCCGGGGTTTAGCACAGATACGCAGTATTTT. The J gene is TRBJ2-3, the V gene TRBV19, with D possibly matching TRBD2 (5 bases). The CDR3 contains 15 residues. V was shortened by 5 bases and J by 0 bases, with 12 bases between the two germline ends. Germline V CDR1 and CDR2: LNHDA, SQIVND (reference sequence). The entire variable domain, with the rest obtained from reference TRBV19 and TRBJ2-3, is as follows: DGGITQSPKYLFRKEGQNVTLSCEQNLNHDAMYWYRQDPGQGLRLIYYSQIVNDFQKGDIAEGYSVSREKKESFPLTVTSAQKNPTAFYLCASSPPGFSTDTQYFGPGTRLTVL.

This clone has a single count. The chain is built from TRBV5-1 and TRBJ1-2, with a possible D match to TRBD1 (5 bases). V dropped 2 bases and J dropped 6 bases, with 14 bases sitting between them. The CDR3 is made up of 14 amino acids. Looked up from germline, CDR1 is SGHRS and CDR2 is YFSETQ. For the CDR3, the DNA is TGCGCCAGCAGCTTTGGGCAGGGTGTGGATGGCTACACCTTC. Protein sequence: CASSFGQGVDGYTF.

The chain couples TRBV5-4 to TRBJ1-5, with a tentative D call TRBD1 (6 bases). There are 14 residues in the CDR3. Germline V gene data show CDR1 as SGHNT and CDR2 as YYREEE (reference sequence). With 4 bases removed from V and 1 base from J, the gap between germline ends came to 9 bases. The CDR3 DNA sequence: TGTGCCAGCAGCAGAGACAGGAGCAATCAGCCCCAGCATTTT. It specifies CASSRDRSNQPQHF.

The rearrangement uses TRBV6-6 and TRBJ1-1; no clear D. The CDR3 length is 14 residues. Germline V gene lookup returns CDR1 MNHNY and CDR2 SVGAGI (reference sequence). V dropped 6 bases and J dropped 3 bases, with 14 bases sitting between them. CDR3: CASRYSSGHTEAFF. The CDR3 region has the DNA TGTGCCAGCAGATATAGTAGTGGGCACACTGAAGCTTTCTTT.

CDR3 residues: CASSLRGWDTIYF. The DNA of the CDR3 is TGTGCCAGCAGTCTGAGGGGGTGGGACACCATATATTTT. The chain is built from TRBV12-3 or TRBV12-4 and TRBJ1-3; possibly TRBD1 for D (6 bases). The length of the CDR3 is 13 residues. Trimming cost V 5 bases and J 8 bases, with 13 bases left between them.

This sequence joins TRBV14 and TRBJ2-1; 13 bases align to TRBD2. Looked up from germline, CDR1 is SGHDN and CDR2 is FVKESK. CDR3 size: 17 residues. The J segment lost 6 bases and the V segment lost 3 bases, leaving 8 bases of the junction unmatched. In DNA, the CDR3 is TGTGCCAGCAGCCAGGGACTAGCGGGGTCTCACGGCAATGAGCAGTTCTTC. This sequence encodes CASSQGLAGSHGNEQFF.

This clone showed up just a few times. The genes are TRBV6-4 and TRBJ2-2; D ambiguous. The V end lost 7 bases, the J end lost 10 bases, and 16 bases lay between the germline ends. The CDR3 totals 13 residues. Germline CDR1 MRHNA, CDR2 SNTAGT. The CDR3 DNA is TGTGCCAGCAAGTCAGTGAATAGCCAGGAGCTGTTTTTT. Residues: CASKSVNSQELFF.

This clone was observed a handful of times. J is TRBJ1-5 and V is TRBV21-1. TRBV21-1 is a pseudogene. This CDR3 is 16 amino acids long. CDR3 coding DNA: TGTGCCAGCAGCCCCACAGTAAAGGGAGGGCGCCAGCCCCAGCATTTT. Translating it yields CASSPTVKGGRQPQHF.

This chain joins TRBV15 and TRBJ2-3, with 7 bases aligning to TRBD2. Germline CDR1 LNHNV, CDR2 YYDKDF (reference sequence). The CDR3 sequence is 15 residues long. J gave up 6 bases and V 0 bases, and 6 bases lay outside the gene matches. The CDR3 sequence is CATSRDLQGGDTQYF. CDR3 nucleotides: TGTGCCACCAGCAGAGATCTCCAGGGAGGGGATACGCAGTATTTT. Combining the CDR3 with reference TRBV15 and TRBJ2-3 gives the whole variable domain DAMVIQNPRYQVTQFGKPVTLSCSQTLNHNVMYWYQQKSSQAPKLLFHYYDKDFNNEADTPDNFQSRRPNTSFCFLDIRSPGLGDTAMYLCATSRDLQGGDTQYFGPGTRLTVL.

The CDR3 DNA sequence: TGTGCCAGTAGTATTTTAGCAGAAAATTCACCCCTCCACTTT. Encoded protein: CASSILAENSPLHF. The chain employs TRBV19 and TRBJ1-6; D remains unclear. V lost 3 bases to trimming and J lost 7 bases, with 10 bases between them. In germline, CDR1 is LNHDA, CDR2 SQIVND (reference sequence). The CDR3 spans 14 residues.

The J gene is TRBJ2-1, the V gene TRBV19; TRBD2 matches at 14 bases. The V gene's germline CDR1 is LNHDA and CDR2 SQIVND (reference sequence). J gave up 7 bases and V 0 bases, and 5 bases lay outside the gene matches. This CDR3 region has 17 residues. The CDR3 sequence is CASSIDRLAGGMNEQFF. The CDR3 nucleotides read TGTGCCAGTAGTATAGATCGACTAGCGGGAGGGATGAATGAGCAGTTCTTC.

The rearrangement uses TRBV5-1 and TRBJ1-1, with a tentative D call TRBD1 (5 bases). Germline V gene lookup returns CDR1 SGHRS and CDR2 YFSETQ. V dropped 0 bases and J dropped 1 base, with 10 bases sitting between them. This CDR3 has 15 residues. CDR3 region: CASSLVPGGNTEAFF. The CDR3 DNA reads TGCGCCAGCAGCTTGGTCCCGGGGGGGAACACTGAAGCTTTCTTT.

In nucleotides, the CDR3 is TGTGCCAGCAGCTCCCGTGTAGAGCAGTACTTC. Translating gives CASSSRVEQYF. V is TRBV28 and J is TRBJ2-7, with D unclear. The CDR3 is made up of 11 amino acids. With 6 bases removed from V and 7 bases from J, the gap between germline ends came to 10 bases. Germline CDR1 reads MDHEN; CDR2 reads SYDVKM.

In this sample, this clone turned up a few times. The V call is TRBV19, the J call TRBJ2-1; 12 bases are a match to TRBD2. Trimming cost V 6 bases and J 7 bases; bases outside gene matches: 7. The CDR3 loop spans 15 amino acids. CDR1 is LNHDA, CDR2 SQIVND, per germline (reference sequence). In DNA form, the CDR3 reads TGTGCCAGTAGGCAGACTAGCGGGAGTTGGAATGAGCAGTTCTTC. Amino acids: CASRQTSGSWNEQFF.

The chain recombines TRBV19 with TRBJ1-1, with D possibly being TRBD1 (5 bases). The CDR3 is 14 residues long. The V and J ends lost 6 bases and 5 bases respectively, with 16 bases between them. The V gene's germline CDR1 is LNHDA and CDR2 SQIVND (reference sequence). This chain's CDR3 is CASRWGKAGTEAFF. CDR3 sequence (DNA): TGTGCCAGTAGATGGGGCAAGGCGGGAACTGAAGCTTTCTTT.

Only one count was recorded for this clone. The V gene is TRBV10-3, the J gene TRBJ1-5; D possibly corresponds to TRBD1 (5 bases). Per germline, CDR1 ENHRY and CDR2 SYGVKD. Trimming left V 0 bases short and J 4 bases short, with 7 bases between. The CDR3 runs 14 residues. CDR3 coding DNA: TGTGCCATCAGTGAGTCGACAGCAAATCAGCCCCAGCATTTT. Translating it yields CAISESTANQPQHF.